This T cell receptor beta chain was recovered during a study of blood T cell repertoires in COVID-19. Across the study: Some COVID-19 samples were acute and others convalescent; all came from the United States, Italy and Spain. Nucleic acid was either cDNA or gDNA, and it came from T cells, B-cell-depleted T cells, or PBMCs.

Per germline, CDR1 LNHDA and CDR2 SQIVND (reference sequence). With 6 bases removed from V and 0 bases from J, the gap between germline ends came to 10 bases. CDR3 length: 14 amino acids. Original methodology: Reference gene primer amplification in the assay estimated nucleated cell counts. Only in-frame clones appear in the TCRdb table, and some are missing; sequencing was by immunoSEQ multiplex PCR. D and trimming were read from the DNA, whereas the V and J calls and clone size are those reported in that table. The table records approximately 320,000 clones, roughly 86% of them present only once. Seattle's enrolled individuals joined amid active infection and were then monitored longitudinally.

This rearrangement joins TRBV19 to TRBJ2-3; TRBD2 is a possible D gene (6 bases). Sequencing used peripheral blood. The sequence was collected from a woman aged 25 to 39 with COVID-19, enrolled during active disease. In nucleotides, the CDR3 is TGTGCCAGTAGGCGGGATTTTAGCACAGATACGCAGTATTTT. Translation gives CASRRDFSTDTQYF. The whole variable domain, remainder taken from reference TRBV19 and TRBJ2-3, is DGGITQSPKYLFRKEGQNVTLSCEQNLNHDAMYWYRQDPGQGLRLIYYSQIVNDFQKGDIAEGYSVSREKKESFPLTVTSAQKNPTAFYLCASRRDFSTDTQYFGPGTRLTVL.